This T cell receptor (beta chain) appears in the sequencing data of a study of blood T cells in healthy people across ages. The germline gives CDR1 ENHRY, CDR2 SYGVKD. The CDR3 is 15 amino acids. A second PCR, run for about 7 to 11 cycles, used a sample-barcoded 5' primer plus a J-beta primer mix. Via MiXCR, TCRdb re-called the 5' RACE reads, giving one row per CDR3 protein. The data contain around 1,900,000 distinct CDR3 sequences, 30% to 40% of them seen just once; the ten biggest clones take up 23%. Sequencing was done on a sample of blood. The V and J genes are TRBV10-3 and TRBJ2-4; unclear D gene. The J call may be faulty, since TRBJ2-7 better matches the DNA end. The receptor comes from a human donor in good health. CDR3: CAISNSSTVPYEQYF. The CDR3 nucleotides read TGTGCCATCAGTAACTCCTCGACTGTACCCTACGAGCAGTACTTC.